These 7 T cell receptor beta chains share one sample of origin, sequenced in a study of blood T cells in healthy people across ages. Next came a second PCR, run for about 7 to 12 cycles, which used a sample-barcoded 5' primer along with a J-beta primer mix. TCRdb processed the 5' RACE reads anew with MiXCR; each CDR3 protein has one entry. Of hundreds of thousands of distinct CDR3 sequences listed, 24% are singletons. This sample was shared with a second study, whose subject was T cells of mothers and their children.

The material sequenced was blood. The receptors derive from a boy younger than 18 in good health.

This chain uses TRBV7-9 with TRBJ1-2; 8 bases are shared with TRBD1. After removal of 4 bases from V and 3 bases from J, the junction contained 10 bases not matched to a gene. The CDR3 totals 16 residues. CDR1 and CDR2 from the germline V gene are SEHNR and FQNEAQ (reference sequence). For the CDR3, the DNA is TGTGCCAGCAGCTCCGTACGGACAGGGTTGGACTATGGCTACACCTTC. Protein product: CASSSVRTGLDYGYTF.

This clonotype was picked up a small number of times. The J gene is TRBJ1-1, the V gene TRBV5-1; TRBD1 matches 9 bases. The CDR3 is made up of 16 amino acids. Germline assignment: CDR1 SGHRS and CDR2 YFSETQ. With 0 bases clipped from V and 3 bases from J, the junction kept 6 bases outside the gene matches. The CDR3 nucleotides are TGCGCCAGCAGCTTGGCTGGGACAGGGCTCGACACTGAAGCTTTCTTT. It encodes CASSLAGTGLDTEAFF. Filled out from reference TRBV5-1 and TRBJ1-1, the complete variable domain reads KAGVTQTPRYLIKTRGQQVTLSCSPISGHRSVSWYQQTPGQGLQFLFEYFSETQRNKGNFPGRFSGRQFSNSRSEMNVSTLELGDSALYLCASSLAGTGLDTEAFFGQGTRLTVV.

This clonotype has a handful of counts. The CDR3 nucleotides are TGTGCCAGCAGTTTGGACGGAGGTACCTACAATGAGCAGTTCTTC. Its protein product is CASSLDGGTYNEQFF. The rearrangement links TRBV12-3 or TRBV12-4 to TRBJ2-1; D is perhaps TRBD2 (5 bases). The CDR3 sequence is 15 residues long. V was cut by 3 bases and J by 2 bases, with 11 bases left in between.

This clonotype showed up just a few times. The rearrangement joins TRBV7-2 to TRBJ2-5, with 10 bases that match TRBD2. In germline, CDR1 is SGHTA, CDR2 FQGNSA. The CDR3 length is 14 residues. J lost 12 bases, V lost 5 bases, and 12 bases had no gene match. DNA for the CDR3: TGTGCCAGCAGCCAAGAACTAGCGGGGCTGCACAAGTACTTC. Residues: CASSQELAGLHKYF.

This clonotype was counted between two and nine times. The rearrangement joins TRBV28 to TRBJ1-5; D remains unclear. The CDR3 is 13 amino acids. Trimming left V 3 bases short and J 6 bases short, with 9 bases between. CDR1 is MDHEN, CDR2 SYDVKM, per germline. The CDR3, as DNA: TGTGCCAGCAGTTTCGTCCGCAGTCAGCCCCAGCATTTT. Its translation is CASSFVRSQPQHF.

This clonotype turned up a few times. The V and J genes are TRBV4-3 and TRBJ1-1; D uncertain. V lost 1 base and J 1 base, leaving 10 bases between the germline ends. Germline V gives CDR1 LGHNA, CDR2 YSLEER. The CDR3 extends over 15 amino acids. This CDR3 reads CASSQAGRKNTEAFF. The CDR3 DNA reads as TGCGCCAGCAGCCAAGCTGGGAGGAAGAACACTGAAGCTTTCTTT.

The rearrangement links TRBV6-2 or TRBV6-3 to TRBJ2-3, with D unclear. Per the germline V gene, CDR1 is MNHEY and CDR2 is SVGEGT. Trimming left V 2 bases short and J 4 bases short, with 10 bases between. This CDR3 has 14 amino acids. CDR3 sequence reads: CASSYPREADTQYF. The DNA for the CDR3 is TGTGCCAGCAGTTACCCACGAGAGGCAGATACGCAGTATTTT.